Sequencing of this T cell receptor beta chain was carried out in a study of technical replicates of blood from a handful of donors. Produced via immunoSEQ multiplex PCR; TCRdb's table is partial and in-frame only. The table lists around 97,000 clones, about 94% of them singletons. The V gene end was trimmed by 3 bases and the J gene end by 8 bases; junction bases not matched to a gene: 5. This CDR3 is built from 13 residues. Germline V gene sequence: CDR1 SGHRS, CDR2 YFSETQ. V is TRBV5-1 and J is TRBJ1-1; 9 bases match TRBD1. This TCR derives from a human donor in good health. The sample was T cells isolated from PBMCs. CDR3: CASSSSGTGEAFF. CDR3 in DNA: TGCGCCAGCAGCTCTTCCGGGACAGGGGAAGCTTTCTTT.